Reported below is one T cell receptor (beta chain). Its target is unknown. The sample belongs to a study of blood T cells in healthy people across ages. Then a second PCR, running roughly 7 to 11 cycles, was carried out with a sample-barcoded 5' primer and a J-beta primer mix. Each cDNA molecule was tagged by a template-switch adaptor that had 12 random nucleotides. TCRdb passed the 5' RACE reads through MiXCR, listing each CDR3 protein once. The sample has about 800,000 distinct CDR3 sequences, just under 25% seen once. Trimming cost V 2 bases and J 3 bases, with 11 bases left between them. This CDR3 region has 15 residues. CDR1 is SGHDN and CDR2 is FVKESK in the germline V gene. Study results and limitations: Those diversity estimates obtained from one million T cells were thought to be underestimates. A strong correlation was seen between TCR beta diversity and naive T cell percentage.

This same sample was also taken into another study, of T cells of mothers and their children. From that report: From each mother came over 9.5 million TCR beta CDR3 reads, and from each child came a few million.

The chain carries TRBV14 and TRBJ2-1; D is ambiguous. The TCR originated in a boy aged 5-17 years in good health. Input material: blood. The CDR3 here is CASSQLRGNYNEQFF. The CDR3 DNA follows: TGTGCCAGCAGCCAACTCCGCGGTAACTACAATGAGCAGTTCTTC.